A selection of T cell receptor beta chains follows, all from one sample in a study of blood T cell repertoires in COVID-19. Sequenced by immunoSEQ multiplex PCR; TCRdb stores in-frame clones only, minus some. Here the sample spans some 150,000 clones, 80% to 90% being singletons. The sample was peripheral blood. These receptor sequences come from a woman in her 70s with acute or convalescent COVID-19. CDR3s include the opening cysteine and the closing phenylalanine or tryptophan. D genes are given only for firm matches.

cdr3_aa: CASSVTGQGYGYTF; v_call: TRBV5-5; j_call: TRBJ1-2; d_call: TRBD1
cdr3_aa: CASSIHQGSGNQPQHF; v_call: TRBV19; j_call: TRBJ1-5; d_call: NA
cdr3_aa: CASRWDSNYGYTF; v_call: TRBV28; j_call: TRBJ1-2; d_call: TRBD1
cdr3_aa: CASSTVTGTNTGELFF; v_call: TRBV5-5; j_call: TRBJ2-2; d_call: TRBD1
cdr3_aa: CASSAKLQGGETQYF; v_call: TRBV14; j_call: TRBJ2-5; d_call: NA
cdr3_aa: CASSSKSGGNQPQHF; v_call: TRBV5-1; j_call: TRBJ1-5; d_call: NA
cdr3_aa: CASSSSPGIGGREQYF; v_call: TRBV19; j_call: TRBJ2-7; d_call: NA
cdr3_aa: CASRGPETQYF; v_call: TRBV6-5; j_call: TRBJ2-5; d_call: NA
cdr3_aa: CASSPSGGTGELFF; v_call: TRBV28; j_call: TRBJ2-2; d_call: TRBD2
cdr3_aa: CASSYPRQGAEEGYTF; v_call: TRBV28; j_call: TRBJ1-2; d_call: TRBD1
cdr3_aa: CAWSWDNDQPQHF; v_call: TRBV30; j_call: TRBJ1-5; d_call: NA
cdr3_aa: CASSTTSGEYNEQFF; v_call: TRBV6-5; j_call: TRBJ2-1; d_call: TRBD2
cdr3_aa: CASSTGQGRTDTQYF; v_call: TRBV25-1; j_call: TRBJ2-3; d_call: TRBD1
cdr3_aa: CASSPGQYYGYTF; v_call: TRBV12-3/TRBV12-4; j_call: TRBJ1-2; d_call: NA
cdr3_aa: CASSRSDRGSFNEQFF; v_call: TRBV23-1; j_call: TRBJ2-1; d_call: TRBD1
cdr3_aa: CASSGAGGRNEQFF; v_call: TRBV5-6; j_call: TRBJ2-1; d_call: TRBD2
cdr3_aa: CASSLTWGEGNEQFF; v_call: TRBV7-9; j_call: TRBJ2-1; d_call: NA